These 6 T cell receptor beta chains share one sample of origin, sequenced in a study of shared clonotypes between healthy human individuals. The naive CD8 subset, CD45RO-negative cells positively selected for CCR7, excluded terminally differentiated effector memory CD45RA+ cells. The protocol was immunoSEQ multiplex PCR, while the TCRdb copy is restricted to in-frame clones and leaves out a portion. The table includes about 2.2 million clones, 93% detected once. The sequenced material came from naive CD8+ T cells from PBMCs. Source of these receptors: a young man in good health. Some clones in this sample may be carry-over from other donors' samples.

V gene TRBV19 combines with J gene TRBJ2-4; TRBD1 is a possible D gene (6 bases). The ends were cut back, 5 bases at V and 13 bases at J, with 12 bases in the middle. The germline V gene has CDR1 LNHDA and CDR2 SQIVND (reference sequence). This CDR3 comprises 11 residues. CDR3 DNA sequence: TGTGCCAGTAGTGGGGACAAAGAACAGTACTTC. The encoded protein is CASSGDKEQYF.

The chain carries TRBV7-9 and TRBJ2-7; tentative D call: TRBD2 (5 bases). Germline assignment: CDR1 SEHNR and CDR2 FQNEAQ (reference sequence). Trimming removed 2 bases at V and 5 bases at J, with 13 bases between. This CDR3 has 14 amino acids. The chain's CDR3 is CASSLNSLAHEQYF. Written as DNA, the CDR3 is TGTGCCAGCAGCTTAAATAGCCTAGCCCACGAGCAGTACTTC.

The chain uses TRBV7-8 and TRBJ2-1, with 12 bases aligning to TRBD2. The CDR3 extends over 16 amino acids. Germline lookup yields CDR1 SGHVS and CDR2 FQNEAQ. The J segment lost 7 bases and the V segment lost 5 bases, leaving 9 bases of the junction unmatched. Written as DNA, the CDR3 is TGTGCCAGCAGCACCCGGACTAGCGGGATCGGGAATGAGCAGTTCTTC. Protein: CASSTRTSGIGNEQFF.

The CDR3 protein is CASSPRGGPVWDTEAFF. The CDR3 DNA follows: TGTGCCAGCAGTCCCAGGGGGGGTCCGGTATGGGACACTGAAGCTTTCTTT. The chain combines TRBV27 with TRBJ1-1, with 7 positions matching TRBD1. J lost 3 bases, V lost 5 bases, and 15 bases had no gene match. Germline V gene sequence: CDR1 MNHEY, CDR2 SMNVEV (reference sequence). The CDR3 is made up of 17 amino acids.

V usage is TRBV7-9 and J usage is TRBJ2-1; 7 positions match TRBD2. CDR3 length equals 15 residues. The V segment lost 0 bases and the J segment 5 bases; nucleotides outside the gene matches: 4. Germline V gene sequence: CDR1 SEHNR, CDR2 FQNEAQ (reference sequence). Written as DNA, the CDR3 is TGTGCCAGCAGCTTAGCTAGCGGGCTAAACAATGAGCAGTTCTTC. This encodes CASSLASGLNNEQFF.

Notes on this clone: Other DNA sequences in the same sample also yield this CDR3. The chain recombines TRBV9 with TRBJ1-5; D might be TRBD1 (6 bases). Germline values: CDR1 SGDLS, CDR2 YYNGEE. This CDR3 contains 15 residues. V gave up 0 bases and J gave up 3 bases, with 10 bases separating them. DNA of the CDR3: TGTGCCAGCAGCGTAGGGACAGCCGCCAATCAGCCCCAGCATTTT. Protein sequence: CASSVGTAANQPQHF.